This is a list of T cell receptor beta chains from one sample in a study of vaccination and CD4 T cells after COVID-19. Their antigen targets remain unknown. TCRdb used MiXCR to reprocess the PCR reads, holding one entry per CDR3 protein. The table lists around 10,000 distinct CDR3 sequences, about 32% of them singletons. The material sequenced was CD4+ T cells from blood, cultured in vitro. Receptors originate from a human donor in good health. Both conserved end residues are part of each CDR3. D genes are given only for firm matches. Part of the rows lack a size; the others show once, few, many or a class for expanded clones.

j_gene,v_gene,len,abundance,d_gene,CDR3nt,CDR3aa
TRBJ1-2,TRBV19,12,few,.,TGTGCCAGTAGTATGCCGGTCTATGGCTACACCTTC,CASSMPVYGYTF
TRBJ2-1,TRBV20-1,12,.,.,TGCAGTGCGCCCGGCAGATTACATGAGCAGTTCTTC,CSAPGRLHEQFF
TRBJ1-2,TRBV28,14,.,.,TGTGCCAGCAGCCGCATGGTAACAGCCTATGGCTACACCTTC,CASSRMVTAYGYTF
TRBJ2-5,TRBV19,15,.,TRBD2,TGTGCCAGTAGTTTGGGACTAGCGGACCAAGAGACCCAGTACTTC,CASSLGLADQETQYF
TRBJ2-7,TRBV6-1,14,.,TRBD1,TGTGCCAGCAGTCGGGGACAGGGGGCCGAGGAGCAGTACTTC,CASSRGQGAEEQYF
TRBJ2-5,TRBV21-1,15,.,.,TGTGCCAGCAGTAGAAGACAGGTGCAAGAAGAGACCCAGTACTTC,CASSRRQVQEETQYF
TRBJ2-1,TRBV27,11,.,.,TGTGCCAGCAGCCTAGACCGTCGGCAGTTCTTC,CASSLDRRQFF
TRBJ1-4,TRBV7-2,14,.,.,TGTGCCAGCAGGCTGGCGGCTGGCAATGAAAAACTGTTTTTT,CASRLAAGNEKLFF
TRBJ2-1,TRBV5-6,12,.,.,TGTGCCAGCAGCTTGTACCAAGGTGAGCAGTTCTTC,CASSLYQGEQFF
TRBJ2-7,TRBV6-1,13,.,TRBD2,TGTACATCTACTAGCGGGAGCTCCTACGAGCAGTACTTC,CTSTSGSSYEQYF
TRBJ1-2,TRBV12-3/TRBV12-4,16,few,.,TGTGCCAGCAGTTCACTTGGCAGGGCAGCTAACTATGGCTACACCTTC,CASSSLGRAANYGYTF
TRBJ1-2,TRBV7-2,13,few,.,TGTGCCAGCAGTTCCGGGTACTTGTATGGCTACACCTTC,CASSSGYLYGYTF
TRBJ2-1,TRBV7-2,14,.,.,TGTGCCAGCAGCTTAGCGCGTGGGAACAATGAGCAGTTCTTC,CASSLARGNNEQFF
TRBJ1-1,TRBV6-1,17,.,.,TGTGCCAGCAGTGAAGCGAGGGGCGGGGGGGGTGGCACTGAAGCTTTCTTT,CASSEARGGGGGTEAFF
TRBJ2-2,TRBV11-1,14,.,.,TGTGCCAGCACCCGAGAAGGACACACCGGGGAGCTGTTTTTT,CASTREGHTGELFF
TRBJ2-5,TRBV7-9,15,.,.,TGTGCCAGCAGCCCCCGAGGCGGTAGGGAAGAGACCCAGTACTTC,CASSPRGGREETQYF
TRBJ2-7,TRBV24-1,20,.,TRBD2,TGTGCCACCAGTGATTTGCAAAAGGTTCGCCGTAGCGGGGACCCCTACGAGCAGTACTTC,CATSDLQKVRRSGDPYEQYF
TRBJ2-5,TRBV5-1,18,.,TRBD2,TGCGCCAGCAGCTTGTTTGGAAGTCTAGCGGGAGGCCGGGAGACCCAGTACTTC,CASSLFGSLAGGRETQYF